Listed below are T cell receptor beta chains from one sample, sequenced in a study of cytomegalovirus exposure and HLA in healthy donors. Sequenced by immunoSEQ multiplex PCR; TCRdb stores in-frame clones only, minus some. Among approximately 190,000 clones listed, 70% to 80% were seen once. The sample consisted of PBMCs. Receptor source: a woman aged 25 to 45 in good health and CMV-seropositive. CDR3s include the opening cysteine and the closing phenylalanine or tryptophan. Each record gives: CDR3 length, J gene, V gene, CDR3 protein.

cdr3_length: 16
j_call: TRBJ2-3
v_call: TRBV7-9
cdr3_aa: CASSSPGTSFADTQYF

cdr3_length: 17
j_call: TRBJ1-1
v_call: TRBV30
cdr3_aa: CAWISGTGGITNTEAFF

cdr3_length: 17
j_call: TRBJ2-3
v_call: TRBV9
cdr3_aa: CASSTGTSGHNTDTQYF

cdr3_length: 15
j_call: TRBJ1-4
v_call: TRBV6-5
cdr3_aa: CASSCPGHTNEKLFF

cdr3_length: 14
j_call: TRBJ1-1
v_call: TRBV10-1
cdr3_aa: CASSTGSGNTEAFF

cdr3_length: 14
j_call: TRBJ2-5
v_call: TRBV30
cdr3_aa: CAWSVYGNQETQYF

cdr3_length: 13
j_call: TRBJ1-2
v_call: TRBV5-1
cdr3_aa: CASSSTGGGGYTF

cdr3_length: 17
j_call: TRBJ1-4
v_call: TRBV13
cdr3_aa: CASSFRSGSATNEKLFF

cdr3_length: 11
j_call: TRBJ2-5
v_call: TRBV5-4
cdr3_aa: CASGGAETQYF

cdr3_length: 14
j_call: TRBJ1-5
v_call: TRBV19
cdr3_aa: CASSITGVHGAQHF

cdr3_length: 18
j_call: TRBJ2-7
v_call: TRBV7-2
cdr3_aa: CASSSRQYSGRARYEQYF

cdr3_length: 14
j_call: TRBJ2-4
v_call: TRBV7-9
cdr3_aa: CSSSFWDSQNIQYF

cdr3_length: 14
j_call: TRBJ2-7
v_call: TRBV5-1
cdr3_aa: CASSQSVGAYEQYF

cdr3_length: 15
j_call: .
v_call: TRBV11-2
cdr3_aa: CASSKQGVLSYEQYF

cdr3_length: 14
j_call: TRBJ1-1
v_call: TRBV4-2
cdr3_aa: CASNDLQGSPEAFF